This T cell receptor beta chain came from a study of T-cell reconstitution after alpha-beta-depleted transplantation in children. The library targeted TCRbeta and was prepared with unique molecular identifiers. TCRdb recomputed calls from the PCR reads with MiXCR, one row per CDR3 protein. The sample carries over 550,000 distinct CDR3 sequences, roughly a tenth recorded once. The sample holds one count of this clonotype. V shed 6 bases and J shed 5 bases, with 26 bases lying between them. Germline loops: CDR1 DFQATT, CDR2 SNEGSKA (reference sequence). The CDR3 length is 16 residues. This TCR was sampled from a human donor who donated a stem cell graft to a child with acute myeloid leukemia. The sample in question was PBMCs from the stem cell graft donor, obtained from the stem cell graft. J is TRBJ2-7 and V is TRBV20-1, with D perhaps being TRBD1 or TRBD2 (6 bases each). The CDR3 nucleotides are TGCAGTGCAACATGGGGGGCAGGGCGGGAATTAAACGAGCAGTACTTC. It specifies CSATWGAGRELNEQYF.